This TCR beta chain was recovered during a study of cytomegalovirus exposure and HLA in healthy donors. Findings and limits, study-wide: Serostatus for CMV was the only available immune exposure information.

The CDR3 contains 15 residues. With 4 bases clipped from V and 3 bases from J, the junction kept 5 bases outside the gene matches. Per the germline V gene, CDR1 is SGHRS and CDR2 is YFSETQ. PCR was performed using 60 Vbeta and 13 Jbeta primers. The protocol was immunoSEQ multiplex PCR, while the TCRdb copy is restricted to in-frame clones and leaves out a portion. This sample has 280,000 or so clones, with approximately 90% found just once. Of note for this clone: Its antigen is currently unknown.

This receptor was obtained from a woman between 18 and 29 years old in good health and CMV-seronegative. The sample taken for sequencing was PBMCs. The chain has TRBV5-1 and TRBJ1-3, with 9 bases lining up with TRBD1. This chain's CDR3 is CASSQGQGSGNTIYF. As DNA, the CDR3 is TGCGCCAGCAGCCAGGGACAGGGTAGTGGAAACACCATATATTTT.